This T cell receptor (beta chain) was sequenced for a study of shared clonotypes between healthy human individuals. Germline V gives CDR1 MDHEN, CDR2 SYDVKM. The CDR3 consists of 14 residues. V shed 7 bases and J shed 2 bases, with 9 bases lying between them. Naive CD8 cells were CD45RO-negative, positively selected for CCR7, excluding terminally differentiated effector memory CD45RA+ cells. Generated by immunoSEQ multiplex PCR, the TCRdb table keeps only in-frame clones and is missing some. Among approximately 1.9 million clones listed, over 85% were seen once. The sequence came from a man aged 18 to 30 in good health. Some clones in this sample may be carry-over from other donors' samples. This chain uses TRBV28 with TRBJ2-6, with unresolved D. The material sequenced was naive CD8+ T cells from PBMCs. The CDR3 loop reads CASTDAPGANVLTF. CDR3 DNA sequence: TGTGCCAGCACGGACGCGCCTGGGGCCAACGTCCTGACTTTC.